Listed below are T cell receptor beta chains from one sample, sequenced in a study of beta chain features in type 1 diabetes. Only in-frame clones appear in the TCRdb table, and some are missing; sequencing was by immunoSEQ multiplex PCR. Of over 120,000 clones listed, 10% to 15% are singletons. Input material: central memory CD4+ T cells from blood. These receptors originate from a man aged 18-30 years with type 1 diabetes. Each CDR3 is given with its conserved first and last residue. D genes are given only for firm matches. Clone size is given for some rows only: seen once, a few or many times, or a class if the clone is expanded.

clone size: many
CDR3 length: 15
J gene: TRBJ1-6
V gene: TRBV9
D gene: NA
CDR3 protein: CASSEGVRYNSPLHF
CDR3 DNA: TGTGCCAGCAGCGAGGGGGTGAGATATAATTCACCCCTCCACTTT

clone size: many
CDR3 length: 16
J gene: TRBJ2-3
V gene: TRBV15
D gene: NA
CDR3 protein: CATSRVGSSGFNTQYF
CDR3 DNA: TGTGCCACCAGCAGAGTGGGTAGCAGCGGTTTTAATACGCAGTATTTT

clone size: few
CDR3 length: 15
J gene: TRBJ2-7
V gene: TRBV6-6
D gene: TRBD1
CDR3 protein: CASSPRQGAMYEQYF
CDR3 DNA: TGTGCCAGCAGCCCCAGACAGGGGGCTATGTACGAGCAGTACTTC

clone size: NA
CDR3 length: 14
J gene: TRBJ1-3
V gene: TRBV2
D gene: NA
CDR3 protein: CASSAGTSGNTIYF
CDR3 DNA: TGTGCCAGCAGTGCAGGGACATCTGGAAACACCATATATTTT

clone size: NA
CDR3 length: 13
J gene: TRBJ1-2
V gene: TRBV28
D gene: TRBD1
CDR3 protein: CASSPGTGSGYTF
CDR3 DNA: TGTGCCAGCAGCCCCGGGACAGGGTCTGGCTACACCTTC

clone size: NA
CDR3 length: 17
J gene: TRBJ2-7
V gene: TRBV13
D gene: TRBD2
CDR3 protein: CASSSLRLAGGTYEQYF
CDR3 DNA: TGTGCCAGCAGTTCCCTGCGACTAGCGGGGGGAACCTACGAGCAGTACTTC

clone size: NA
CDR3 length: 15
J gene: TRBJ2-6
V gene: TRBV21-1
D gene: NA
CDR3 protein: CASIGGRSGANVLTF
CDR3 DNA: TGTGCCAGCATAGGGGGACGCTCTGGGGCCAACGTCCTGACTTTC

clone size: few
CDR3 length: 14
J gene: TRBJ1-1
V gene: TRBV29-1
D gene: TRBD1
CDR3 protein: CSVPSGTGGTEAFF
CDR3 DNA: TGCAGCGTCCCCTCCGGGACAGGGGGGACTGAAGCTTTCTTT

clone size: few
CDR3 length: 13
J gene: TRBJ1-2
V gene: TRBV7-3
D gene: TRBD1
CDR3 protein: CASSSGTGSGYTF
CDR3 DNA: TGTGCCAGCAGCTCCGGGACAGGGTCTGGCTACACCTTC

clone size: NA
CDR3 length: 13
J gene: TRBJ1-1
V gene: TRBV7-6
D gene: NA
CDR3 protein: CASSLAYDTEAFF
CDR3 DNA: TGTGCCAGCAGCTTAGCGTACGACACTGAAGCTTTCTTT

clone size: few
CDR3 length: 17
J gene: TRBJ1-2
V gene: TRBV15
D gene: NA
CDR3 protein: CATSSPGPEDLRGGYTF
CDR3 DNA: TGTGCCACCAGCAGTCCGGGGCCCGAAGACCTAAGGGGAGGCTACACCTTC

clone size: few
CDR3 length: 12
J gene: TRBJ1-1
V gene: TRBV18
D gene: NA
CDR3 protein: CASSPQKSEAFF
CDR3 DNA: TGTGCCAGCTCACCTCAGAAATCTGAAGCTTTCTTT

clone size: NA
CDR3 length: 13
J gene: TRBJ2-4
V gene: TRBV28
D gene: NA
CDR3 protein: CASIRRGWNIQYF
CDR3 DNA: TGTGCCAGCATCAGAAGAGGTTGGAACATTCAGTACTTC

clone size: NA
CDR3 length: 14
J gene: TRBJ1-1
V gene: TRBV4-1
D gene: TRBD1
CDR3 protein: CASRGTGAFVEAFF
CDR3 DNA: TGCGCCAGCAGGGGGACAGGGGCTTTTGTGGAAGCTTTCTTT

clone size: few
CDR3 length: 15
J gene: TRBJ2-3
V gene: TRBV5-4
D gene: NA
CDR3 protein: CASSLEDSTGDTQYF
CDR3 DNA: TGTGCCAGCAGCTTGGAAGACTCCACTGGAGATACGCAGTATTTT

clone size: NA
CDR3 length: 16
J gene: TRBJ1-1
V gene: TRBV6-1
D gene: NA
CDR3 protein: CASSERGVAANTEAFF
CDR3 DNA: TGTGCCAGCAGTGAAAGGGGGGTTGCGGCAAACACTGAAGCTTTCTTT

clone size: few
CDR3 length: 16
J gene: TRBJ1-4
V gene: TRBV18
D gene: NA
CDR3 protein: CASSLQSGGTNEKLFF
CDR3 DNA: TGTGCCAGCTCACTCCAATCCGGGGGAACTAATGAAAAACTGTTTTTT

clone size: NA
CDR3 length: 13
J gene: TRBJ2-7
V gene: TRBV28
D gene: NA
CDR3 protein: CASSRTRDKEQYF
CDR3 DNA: TGTGCCAGCAGCCGCACCCGGGATAAAGAGCAGTACTTC

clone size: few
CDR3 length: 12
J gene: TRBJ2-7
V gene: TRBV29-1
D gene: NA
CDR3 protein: CSVEVTAYEQYF
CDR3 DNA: TGCAGCGTTGAAGTGACAGCCTACGAGCAGTACTTC

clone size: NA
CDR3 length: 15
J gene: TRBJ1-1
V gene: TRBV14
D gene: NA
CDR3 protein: CASSQVSASGAEAFF
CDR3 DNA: TGTGCCAGCAGCCAAGTTTCGGCGAGCGGGGCTGAAGCTTTCTTT

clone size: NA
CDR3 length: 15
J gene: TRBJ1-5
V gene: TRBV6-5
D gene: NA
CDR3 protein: CASSYGPGDNQPQHF
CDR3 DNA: TGTGCCAGCAGTTACGGGCCAGGGGACAATCAGCCCCAGCATTTT

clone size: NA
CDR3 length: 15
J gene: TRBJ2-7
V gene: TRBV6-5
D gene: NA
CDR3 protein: CASSYSGGSISEQYF
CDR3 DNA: TGTGCCAGCAGTTACTCGGGGGGTTCGATAAGCGAGCAGTACTTC

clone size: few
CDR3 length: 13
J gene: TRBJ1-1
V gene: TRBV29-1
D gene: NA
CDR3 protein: CSVVQVMDTEAFF
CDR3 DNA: TGCAGCGTTGTCCAGGTCATGGACACTGAAGCTTTCTTT

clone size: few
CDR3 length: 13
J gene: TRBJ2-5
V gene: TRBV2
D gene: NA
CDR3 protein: CASSDQGPETQYF
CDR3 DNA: TGTGCCAGCAGTGACCAGGGACCAGAGACCCAGTACTTC

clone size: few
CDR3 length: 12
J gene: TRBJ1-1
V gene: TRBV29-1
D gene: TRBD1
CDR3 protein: CSVIQGGTEAFF
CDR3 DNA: TGCAGCGTTATACAGGGGGGAACTGAAGCTTTCTTT

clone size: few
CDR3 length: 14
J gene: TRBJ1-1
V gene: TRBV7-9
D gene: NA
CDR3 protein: CASSFLDMGDEAFF
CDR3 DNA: TGTGCCAGCAGCTTTCTGGATATGGGAGACGAAGCTTTCTTT

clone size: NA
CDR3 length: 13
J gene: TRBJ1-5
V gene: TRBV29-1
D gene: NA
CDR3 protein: CSVRAGSNQPQHF
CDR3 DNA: TGCAGCGTTAGGGCAGGGAGCAATCAGCCCCAGCATTTT

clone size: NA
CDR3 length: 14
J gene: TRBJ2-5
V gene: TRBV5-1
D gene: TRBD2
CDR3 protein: CASSLVLAGETQYF
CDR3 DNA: TGCGCCAGCAGCTTGGTTCTAGCGGGAGAGACCCAGTACTTC

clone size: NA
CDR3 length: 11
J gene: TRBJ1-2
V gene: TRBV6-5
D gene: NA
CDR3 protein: CASRGNYGYTF
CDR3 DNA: TGTGCCAGCAGGGGGAACTATGGCTACACCTTC

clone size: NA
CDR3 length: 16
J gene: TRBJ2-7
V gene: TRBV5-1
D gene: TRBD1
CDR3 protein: CASSFGRRQGSYEQYF
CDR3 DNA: TGCGCCAGCAGCTTTGGTCGTCGACAGGGCTCCTACGAGCAGTACTTC

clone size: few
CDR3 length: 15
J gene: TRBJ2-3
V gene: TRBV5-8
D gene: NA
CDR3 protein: CASSLWGSSTDTQYF
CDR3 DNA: TGTGCCAGCAGCTTGTGGGGCTCTAGCACAGATACGCAGTATTTT

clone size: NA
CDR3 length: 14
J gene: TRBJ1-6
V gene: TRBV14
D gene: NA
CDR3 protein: CASSLGPSNSPLHF
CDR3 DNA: TGTGCCAGCAGCCTCGGGCCATCAAATTCACCCCTCCACTTT

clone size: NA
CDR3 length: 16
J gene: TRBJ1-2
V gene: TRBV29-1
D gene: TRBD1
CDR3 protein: CSVVTEHSGGPIGYTF
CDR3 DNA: TGCAGCGTTGTAACCGAACACTCAGGGGGCCCTATTGGCTACACCTTC

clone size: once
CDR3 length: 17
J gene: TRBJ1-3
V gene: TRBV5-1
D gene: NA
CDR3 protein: CASSLDAGTPTGNTIYF
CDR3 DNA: TGCGCCAGCAGCTTGGACGCCGGGACACCAACTGGAAACACCATATATTTT

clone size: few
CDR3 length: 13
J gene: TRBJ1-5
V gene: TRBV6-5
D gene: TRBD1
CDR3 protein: CASSQTGDQPQHF
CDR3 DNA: TGTGCCAGCAGTCAGACAGGGGACCAGCCCCAGCATTTT

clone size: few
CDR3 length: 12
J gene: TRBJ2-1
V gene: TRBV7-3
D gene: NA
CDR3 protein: CASSQPGLGQFF
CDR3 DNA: TGTGCCAGCAGCCAGCCAGGGTTGGGGCAGTTCTTC

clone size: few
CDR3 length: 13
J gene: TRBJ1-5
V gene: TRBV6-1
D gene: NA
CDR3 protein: CASSESKSLPQHF
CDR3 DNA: TGTGCCAGCAGTGAATCGAAGAGTCTGCCCCAGCATTTT

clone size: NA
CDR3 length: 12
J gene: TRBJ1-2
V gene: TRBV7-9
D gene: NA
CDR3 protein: CASRNRENGYTF
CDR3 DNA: TGTGCCAGCAGAAACCGGGAGAATGGCTACACCTTC

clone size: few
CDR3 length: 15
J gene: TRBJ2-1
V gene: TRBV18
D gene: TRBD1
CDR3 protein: CASSPGQGGYNEQFF
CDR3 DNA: TGTGCCAGCTCACCGGGACAGGGGGGTTACAATGAGCAGTTCTTC

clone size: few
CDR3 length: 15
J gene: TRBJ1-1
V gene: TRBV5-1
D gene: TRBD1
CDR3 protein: CASSPPTTGGTEAFF
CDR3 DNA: TGCGCCAGCAGCCCACCAACCACAGGGGGCACTGAAGCTTTCTTT

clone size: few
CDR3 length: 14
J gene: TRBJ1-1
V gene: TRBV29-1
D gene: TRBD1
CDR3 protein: CSVGVQGDSTEAFF
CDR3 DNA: TGCAGCGTCGGAGTACAGGGGGATAGCACTGAAGCTTTCTTT

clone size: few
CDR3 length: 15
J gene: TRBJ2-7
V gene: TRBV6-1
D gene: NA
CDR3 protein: CASSEAGTASYEQYF
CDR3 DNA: TGTGCCAGCAGTGAAGCTGGGACGGCTTCCTACGAGCAGTACTTC

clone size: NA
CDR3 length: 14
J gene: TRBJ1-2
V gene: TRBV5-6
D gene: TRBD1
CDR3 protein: CASSLGGQGEGYTF
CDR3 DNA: TGTGCCAGCAGCTTGGGAGGACAGGGAGAAGGCTACACCTTC

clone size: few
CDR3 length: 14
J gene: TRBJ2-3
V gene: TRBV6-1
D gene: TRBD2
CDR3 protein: CASRSGLASDTQYF
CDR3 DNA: TGTGCCAGCAGATCAGGACTAGCTTCAGATACGCAGTATTTT

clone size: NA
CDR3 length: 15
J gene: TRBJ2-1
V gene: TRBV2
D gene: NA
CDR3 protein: CASSLRQGIYNEQFF
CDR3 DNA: TGTGCCAGCAGCTTAAGGCAGGGGATTTACAATGAGCAGTTCTTC

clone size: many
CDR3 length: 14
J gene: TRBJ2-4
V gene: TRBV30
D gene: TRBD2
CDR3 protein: CACDSGAPLNIQYF
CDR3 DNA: TGTGCCTGTGATAGCGGGGCGCCGTTAAACATTCAGTACTTC